The 26 T cell receptor beta chains listed next were all sequenced from one sample in a study of cytomegalovirus exposure and HLA in healthy donors. TCRdb's copy holds only in-frame clones and misses some; the assay was immunoSEQ multiplex PCR. The sample shows around 160,000 clones, about 89% of them seen only once. Sample: PBMCs. The receptor set was obtained from a woman between 18 and 30 years old in good health and CMV-seropositive.

The chain recombines TRBV7-9 with TRBJ2-6; D possibly corresponds to TRBD1 (6 bases). Trimming pared 2 bases from V and 2 bases from J, leaving 7 bases between. Germline V gene sequence: CDR1 SEHNR, CDR2 FQNEAQ (reference sequence). The CDR3 is made up of 15 amino acids. For the CDR3, the DNA is TGTGCCAGCAGCTTAAGGACAGCTGGGGCCAACGTCCTGACTTTC. Encoded protein: CASSLRTAGANVLTF.

This clone was counted a few times. The J gene is TRBJ1-2, the V gene TRBV4-1; possible D gene TRBD1, 6 bases. This CDR3 region has 14 residues. Germline V CDR1 and CDR2: MGHRA, YSYEKL. V lost 4 bases and J 4 bases, leaving 13 bases between the germline ends. CDR3 DNA: TGCGCCAGCAGCCTTCCAACAGGGATCTATGGCTACACCTTC. Translating gives CASSLPTGIYGYTF.

The rearrangement joins TRBV4-2 to TRBJ2-3, with a weak D call TRBD2 (5 bases). The V and J ends lost 0 bases and 1 base respectively, with 5 bases between them. This CDR3 spans 14 amino acids. Germline V lookup: CDR1 LGHNA, CDR2 YNFKEQ. CDR3 bases: TGTGCCAGCAGCCAAGAGGGAGGCACAGATACGCAGTATTTT. It translates to CASSQEGGTDTQYF.

The chain combines TRBV5-4 with TRBJ2-7; 7 bases are a match to TRBD1. Germline CDR1 SGHNT, CDR2 YYREEE (reference sequence). The CDR3 has 13 amino acids. Trimming took 2 bases from V and 3 from J; bases not matched to a gene: 2. This chain's CDR3 is CASSFRDSYEQYF. The CDR3 DNA follows: TGTGCCAGCAGCTTCCGGGACAGCTACGAGCAGTACTTC.

The V and J genes are TRBV5-4 and TRBJ2-7; TRBD2 might be the D (6 bases). The CDR3 is 14 amino acids. Per the germline V gene, CDR1 is SGHNT and CDR2 is YYREEE (reference sequence). Trimming removed 4 bases at V and 1 base at J, with 12 bases between. In DNA, the CDR3 is TGTGCCAGCAGCCCGGAACGGGGGTCCTACGAGCAGTACTTC. Its protein product is CASSPERGSYEQYF.

The V call is TRBV15, the J call TRBJ2-1, with D perhaps matching TRBD2 (6 bases). Germline V gives CDR1 LNHNV, CDR2 YYDKDF (reference sequence). The CDR3 runs 16 residues. Trimming removed 5 bases from V and 4 bases from J, with 18 bases in between. This CDR3 is CATSSRGAGPYNEQFF. The CDR3 DNA follows: TGTGCCACCAGCTCCCGGGGAGCGGGCCCTTACAATGAGCAGTTCTTC.

The V call is TRBV11-2, the J call TRBJ2-1; the D gene is possibly TRBD2 (6 bases). The CDR3 has 12 amino acids. CDR1 is SGHAT and CDR2 is FQNNGV in the germline V gene. The germline V and J ends were trimmed by 5 bases and 12 bases, with 14 bases remaining between them. The CDR3 here is CASSLGGPWQFF. In nucleotides, the CDR3 is TGTGCCAGCAGCCTCGGGGGACCCTGGCAGTTCTTC.

This sequence joins TRBV10-2 and TRBJ2-7; TRBD1 aligns across 9 bases. Germline V gene lookup returns CDR1 WSHSY and CDR2 SAAADI. This CDR3 has 14 residues. The ends lost 4 bases at V and 2 bases at J; junction bases unmatched: 3. The CDR3, as DNA: TGCGCCAGCAGTGGAGGGACAGGGACCTACGAGCAGTACTTC. Amino acids: CASSGGTGTYEQYF.

V is TRBV5-4 and J is TRBJ2-3; a weak D match, TRBD2 (6 bases). Trimming shortened V by 0 bases and J by 0 bases, and 8 bases separated the two germline ends. CDR1 SGHNT and CDR2 YYREEE come from the germline V gene (reference sequence). The CDR3 spans 15 residues. The CDR3 loop is CASSLGRGSTDTQYF. The CDR3, as DNA: TGTGCCAGCAGCTTGGGTCGGGGGAGCACAGATACGCAGTATTTT.

The chain employs TRBV10-3 and TRBJ1-2, with D perhaps matching TRBD1 (5 bases). Trimming cost V 0 bases and J 10 bases, with 9 bases left between them. The CDR3 covers 12 residues. In germline, CDR1 is ENHRY, CDR2 SYGVKD. DNA of the CDR3: TGTGCCATCAGTGAGTCGGGGGGAGTCTACACCTTC. This codes for CAISESGGVYTF.

This clone was detected only once. This sequence joins TRBV7-9 and TRBJ2-7, with TRBD2 matching over 8 bases. CDR3 length equals 15 residues. CDR1 SEHNR and CDR2 FQNEAQ come from the germline V gene (reference sequence). The junction had 8 bases not matched to a gene; V was cut back by 2 bases and J by 5 bases. The CDR3: CASSLRGGRFHEQYF. The CDR3 DNA sequence: TGTGCCAGCAGCTTACGCGGGGGGCGCTTCCACGAGCAGTACTTC.

The rearrangement joins TRBV19 to TRBJ1-2; no clear D. Trimming took 7 bases from V and 8 from J, leaving 20 bases between them. This CDR3 region has 14 residues. Germline CDR1 LNHDA, CDR2 SQIVND (reference sequence). This CDR3 reads CASTLLTQNGGYTF. CDR3 coding DNA: TGTGCCAGTACCTTACTAACCCAGAATGGGGGCTACACCTTC.

This clone was observed once. The rearrangement links TRBV18 to TRBJ1-4; 12 bases agree with TRBD1. The CDR3 is 19 residues long. J was trimmed by 2 bases and V by 0 bases; bases with no gene match: 7. Germline V gives CDR1 KGHSH, CDR2 LQKENI. The CDR3 spells CASSPPYGTGGRTNEKLFF. CDR3 coding DNA: TGTGCCAGCTCACCACCGTACGGGACAGGGGGCAGGACTAATGAAAAACTGTTTTTT.

The CDR3: CASSSPGWGQQETQYF. CDR3 in DNA: TGTGCCAGCAGCTCCCCGGGGTGGGGGCAACAAGAGACCCAGTACTTC. This chain links TRBV7-2 with TRBJ2-5; tentatively, D is TRBD1 (6 bases). The CDR3 is 16 amino acids. V lost 4 bases and J lost 2, with 17 bases in between. Germline CDR1 and CDR2: SGHTA and FQGNSA.

The rearrangement uses TRBV30 and TRBJ2-2; D call uncertain. V dropped 4 bases and J dropped 5 bases, with 11 bases sitting between them. This CDR3 spans 13 amino acids. Germline CDR1 is GTSNPN and CDR2 is SVGIG (reference sequence). CDR3 DNA: TGTGCCTGGAATTTTATCAGGACCGGGGAGCTGTTTTTT. Protein product: CAWNFIRTGELFF.

The chain combines TRBV19 with TRBJ1-1; D may be TRBD1 (6 bases). The CDR3 has 13 amino acids. Trimming left V 10 bases short and J 4 bases short, with 16 bases between. The V gene's germline CDR1 is LNHDA and CDR2 SQIVND (reference sequence). The CDR3 nucleotides read TGTGCCACCATTGCAACAGGGTTCACTGAAGCTTTCTTT. This codes for CATIATGFTEAFF.

The V call is TRBV27, the J call TRBJ2-3; TRBD1 might be the D (5 bases). Germline lookup yields CDR1 MNHEY and CDR2 SMNVEV (reference sequence). The length of the CDR3 is 14 residues. Trimming removed 3 bases from V and 2 bases from J, with 9 bases in between. CDR3 sequence reads: CASSFSTVTDTQYF. DNA for the CDR3: TGTGCCAGCAGTTTCTCGACAGTCACAGATACGCAGTATTTT.

The V and J genes are TRBV4-3 and TRBJ1-2; D is uncertain. V lost 0 bases and J lost 4, with 15 bases in between. Germline values: CDR1 LGHNA, CDR2 YSLEER. This CDR3 contains 16 residues. CDR3 residues: CASSQDSGIPAYGYTF. CDR3 sequence (DNA): TGCGCCAGCAGCCAAGATTCGGGGATCCCCGCCTATGGCTACACCTTC.

V usage is TRBV5-1 and J usage is TRBJ2-1, with 13 bases that match TRBD2. Germline assignment: CDR1 SGHRS and CDR2 YFSETQ. The CDR3 totals 17 residues. V was clipped by 4 bases and J by 6 bases; unmatched bases: 10. The CDR3 DNA sequence: TGCGCCAGCAGCCCATACAAACTAGCGGGGGGGTTCAATGAGCAGTTCTTC. Protein sequence: CASSPYKLAGGFNEQFF.

CDR3 bases: TGCGCCAGCAGCTATGGGACAGGGGTGGCCTACGAGCAGTACTTC. Translation: CASSYGTGVAYEQYF. The chain couples TRBV5-1 to TRBJ2-7; 10 nucleotides line up with TRBD1. Looked up from germline, CDR1 is SGHRS and CDR2 is YFSETQ. This CDR3 has 15 residues. Germline trimming cut 3 bases from V and 2 bases from J; bases unmatched to any gene: 5.

The chain's CDR3 is CASSLRDRGDSYNEQFF. Here the CDR3 DNA reads TGCGCCAGCAGCCTAAGGGACAGGGGGGACTCCTACAATGAGCAGTTCTTC. This chain links TRBV5-1 with TRBJ2-1, with TRBD1 matching over 11 bases. The CDR3 covers 17 residues. V lost 4 bases and J lost 0; bases outside the gene matches: 6. Germline CDR1 is SGHRS and CDR2 is YFSETQ.

V and J are TRBV9 and TRBJ2-7; D not resolved. CDR1 and CDR2 (germline): SGDLS, YYNGEE. The CDR3 runs to 14 residues. The V end lost 0 bases, the J end lost 2 bases, and 9 bases lay between the germline ends. CDR3 nucleotides: TGTGCCAGCAGCGTAGCGGTTCATACCTACGAGCAGTACTTC. Translation gives CASSVAVHTYEQYF. The whole variable domain, filled in from reference TRBV9 and TRBJ2-7, reads DSGVTQTPKHLITATGQRVTLRCSPRSGDLSVYWYQQSLDQGLQFLIQYYNGEERAKGNILERFSAQQFPDLHSELNLSSLELGDSALYFCASSVAVHTYEQYFGPGTRLTVT.

The rearrangement links TRBV11-1 to TRBJ2-1; 14 nucleotides match TRBD2. The J segment lost 6 bases and the V segment lost 1 base, leaving 8 bases of the junction unmatched. The V gene's germline CDR1 is SGHAT and CDR2 FQDESV (reference sequence). This CDR3 comprises 18 residues. The CDR3, as DNA: TGTGCCAGCAGCTTAGAGGGGACTAGCGGGGGAAAAGCCAATGAGCAGTTCTTC. Protein: CASSLEGTSGGKANEQFF.

The chain recombines TRBV14 with TRBJ2-4; 9 positions agree with TRBD1. This CDR3 is 15 amino acids long. Germline CDR1 is SGHDN and CDR2 is FVKESK. J was trimmed by 1 base and V by 4 bases; bases with no gene match: 2. The CDR3 sequence: CASSPTGGAKNIQYF. In DNA, the CDR3 is TGTGCCAGCAGCCCTACAGGGGGCGCCAAAAACATTCAGTACTTC.

Regarding this clone: Germline is not matched at one junction end, which may reflect a read error. V gene TRBV7-9 combines with J gene TRBJ2-1; 11 nucleotides line up with TRBD2. CDR1 and CDR2 (germline): SEHNR, FQNEAQ (reference sequence). This CDR3 has 16 amino acids. CDR3 residues: CASSLAGGYSYNEQFF. The CDR3 DNA reads TGTGCCAGCAGTTTAGCGGGAGGGTACTCCTACAATGAGCAGTTCTTC.

The chain recombines TRBV5-1 with TRBJ2-1; 8 nucleotides align to TRBD2. V was clipped by 4 bases and J by 6 bases; unmatched bases: 9. The CDR3 extends over 15 amino acids. The germline V gene has CDR1 SGHRS and CDR2 YFSETQ. The CDR3 region has the DNA TGCGCCAGCAGCCCTCAGAGCGGGAGTGGCAATGAGCAGTTCTTC. This gives the protein CASSPQSGSGNEQFF. Full variable domain (missing parts from reference TRBV5-1 and TRBJ2-1): KAGVTQTPRYLIKTRGQQVTLSCSPISGHRSVSWYQQTPGQGLQFLFEYFSETQRNKGNFPGRFSGRQFSNSRSEMNVSTLELGDSALYLCASSPQSGSGNEQFFGPGTRLTVL.